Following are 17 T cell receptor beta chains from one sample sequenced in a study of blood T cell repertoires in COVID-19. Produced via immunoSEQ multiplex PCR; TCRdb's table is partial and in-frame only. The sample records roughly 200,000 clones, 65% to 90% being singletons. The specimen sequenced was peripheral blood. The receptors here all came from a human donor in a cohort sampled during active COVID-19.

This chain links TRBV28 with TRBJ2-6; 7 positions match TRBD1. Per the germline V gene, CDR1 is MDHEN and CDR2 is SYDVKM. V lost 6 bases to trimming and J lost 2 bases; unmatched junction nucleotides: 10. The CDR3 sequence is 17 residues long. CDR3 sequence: CASRLPGQVTGANVLTF. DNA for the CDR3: TGTGCCAGCAGACTCCCCGGACAGGTAACTGGGGCCAACGTCCTGACTTTC.

For the CDR3, the DNA is TGTGCCAGCAGTTCCTTCGCGCGGGATACGCAGTATTTT. Translated, it gives CASSSFARDTQYF. The rearrangement uses TRBV2 and TRBJ2-3, with D unresolved. The CDR3 spans 13 residues. The germline V gene has CDR1 SNHLY and CDR2 FYNNEI. Trimming removed 5 bases from V and 6 bases from J, with 12 bases in between.

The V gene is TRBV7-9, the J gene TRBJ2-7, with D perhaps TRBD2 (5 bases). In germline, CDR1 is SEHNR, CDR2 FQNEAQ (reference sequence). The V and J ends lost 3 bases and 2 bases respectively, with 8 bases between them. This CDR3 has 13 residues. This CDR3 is CASSFSVTYEQYF. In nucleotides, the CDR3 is TGTGCCAGCAGCTTTAGCGTCACCTACGAGCAGTACTTC.

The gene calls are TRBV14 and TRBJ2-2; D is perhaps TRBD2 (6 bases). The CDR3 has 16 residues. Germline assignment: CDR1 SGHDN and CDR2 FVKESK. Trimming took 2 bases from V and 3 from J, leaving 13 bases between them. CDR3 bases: TGTGCCAGCAGCCAATTAGGGACTGAGGACACCGGGGAGCTGTTTTTT. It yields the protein CASSQLGTEDTGELFF.

The CDR3 DNA reads as TGCAGCGTCCAGGGTCTAGCGGGAGGGGGCGAGCAGTACTTC. Translation gives CSVQGLAGGGEQYF. The genes are TRBV29-1 and TRBJ2-7, with 12 bases fitting TRBD2. Germline V gives CDR1 SQVTM, CDR2 ANQGSEA. V lost 6 bases, J lost 6 bases, and 9 bases stayed unmatched. The CDR3 extends over 14 amino acids.

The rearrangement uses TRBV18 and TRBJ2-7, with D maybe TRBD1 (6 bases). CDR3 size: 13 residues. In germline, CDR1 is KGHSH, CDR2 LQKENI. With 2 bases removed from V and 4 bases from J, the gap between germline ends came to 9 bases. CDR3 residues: CASSPERGYEQYF. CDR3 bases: TGTGCCAGCTCACCAGAAAGGGGGTACGAGCAGTACTTC.

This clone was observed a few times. CDR3 nucleotides: TGTGCCAGCAGTCCAGCGCAACCCTATGGCTACACCTTC. It codes for CASSPAQPYGYTF. The genes are TRBV2 and TRBJ1-2, with D hard to call. The V gene lost 5 bases and the J gene lost 4 bases, with 11 bases spanning the gap. Looked up from germline, CDR1 is SNHLY and CDR2 is FYNNEI. The CDR3 is 13 residues long.

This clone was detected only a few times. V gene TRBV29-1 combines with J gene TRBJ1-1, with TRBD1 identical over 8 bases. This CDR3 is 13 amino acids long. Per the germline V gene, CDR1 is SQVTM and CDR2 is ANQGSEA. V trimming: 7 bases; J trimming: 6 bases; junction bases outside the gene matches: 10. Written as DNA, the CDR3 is TGCAGCGCCGCTGGACAGGGTCCCCCTGAAGCTTTCTTT. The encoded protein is CSAAGQGPPEAFF.

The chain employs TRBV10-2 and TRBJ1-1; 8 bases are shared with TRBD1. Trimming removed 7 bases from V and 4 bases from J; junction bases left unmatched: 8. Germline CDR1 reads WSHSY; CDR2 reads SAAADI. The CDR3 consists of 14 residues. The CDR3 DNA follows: TGCGCCAGCACCCCGGCAGGGGGCCTCACTGAAGCTTTCTTT. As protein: CASTPAGGLTEAFF.

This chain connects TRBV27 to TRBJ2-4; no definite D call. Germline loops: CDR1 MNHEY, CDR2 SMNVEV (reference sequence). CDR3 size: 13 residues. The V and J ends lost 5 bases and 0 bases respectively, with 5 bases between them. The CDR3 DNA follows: TGTGCCAGCAGTGGGCTAGCCAAAAACATTCAGTACTTC. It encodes CASSGLAKNIQYF.

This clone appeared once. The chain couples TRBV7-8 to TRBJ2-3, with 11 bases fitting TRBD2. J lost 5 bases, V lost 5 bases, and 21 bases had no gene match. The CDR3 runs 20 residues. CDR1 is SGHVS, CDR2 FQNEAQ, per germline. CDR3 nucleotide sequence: TGTGCCAGCAGCGGAAAGACCGAGACTAGCGGGGCTTTGGGGGAAGATACGCAGTATTTT. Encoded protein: CASSGKTETSGALGEDTQYF.

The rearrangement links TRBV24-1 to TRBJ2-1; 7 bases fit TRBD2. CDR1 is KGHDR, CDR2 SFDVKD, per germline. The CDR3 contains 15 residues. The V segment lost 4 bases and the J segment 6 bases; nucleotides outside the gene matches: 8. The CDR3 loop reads CATSDPGLTSNEQFF. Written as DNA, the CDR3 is TGTGCCACCAGTGACCCGGGACTAACCTCCAATGAGCAGTTCTTC.

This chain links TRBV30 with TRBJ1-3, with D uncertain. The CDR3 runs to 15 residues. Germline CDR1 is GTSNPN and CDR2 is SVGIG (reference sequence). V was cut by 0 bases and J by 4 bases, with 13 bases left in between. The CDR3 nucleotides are TGTGCCTGGAGTGTGGATCAAGCGGGGGGAAACACCATATATTTT. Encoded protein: CAWSVDQAGGNTIYF.

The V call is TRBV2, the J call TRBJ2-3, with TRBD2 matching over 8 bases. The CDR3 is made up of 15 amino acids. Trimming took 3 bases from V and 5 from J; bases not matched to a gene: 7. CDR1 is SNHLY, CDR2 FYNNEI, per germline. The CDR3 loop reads CASSEPSGPLDTQYF. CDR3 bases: TGTGCCAGCAGTGAGCCTAGCGGGCCATTAGATACGCAGTATTTT.

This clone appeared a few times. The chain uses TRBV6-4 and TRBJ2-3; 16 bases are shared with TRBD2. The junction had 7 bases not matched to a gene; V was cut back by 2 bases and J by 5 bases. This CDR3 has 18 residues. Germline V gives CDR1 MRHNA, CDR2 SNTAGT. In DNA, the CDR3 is TGTGCCAGCAGTGACACCGGGACTAGCGGGAGGGCCAGAGATACGCAGTATTTT. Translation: CASSDTGTSGRARDTQYF.

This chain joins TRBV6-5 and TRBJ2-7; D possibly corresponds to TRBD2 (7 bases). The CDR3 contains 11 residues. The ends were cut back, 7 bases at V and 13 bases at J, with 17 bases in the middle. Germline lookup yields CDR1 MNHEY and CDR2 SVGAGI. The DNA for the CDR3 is TGTGCCAGCACCGGGGGGCCAGTAACCTACTTC. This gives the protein CASTGGPVTYF.

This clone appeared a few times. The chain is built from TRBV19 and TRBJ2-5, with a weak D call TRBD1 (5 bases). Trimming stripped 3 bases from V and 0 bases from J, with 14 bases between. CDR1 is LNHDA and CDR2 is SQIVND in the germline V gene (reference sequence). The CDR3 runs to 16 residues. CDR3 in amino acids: CASSIGPAGYQETQYF. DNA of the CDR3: TGTGCCAGTAGTATTGGGCCCGCAGGGTACCAAGAGACCCAGTACTTC.